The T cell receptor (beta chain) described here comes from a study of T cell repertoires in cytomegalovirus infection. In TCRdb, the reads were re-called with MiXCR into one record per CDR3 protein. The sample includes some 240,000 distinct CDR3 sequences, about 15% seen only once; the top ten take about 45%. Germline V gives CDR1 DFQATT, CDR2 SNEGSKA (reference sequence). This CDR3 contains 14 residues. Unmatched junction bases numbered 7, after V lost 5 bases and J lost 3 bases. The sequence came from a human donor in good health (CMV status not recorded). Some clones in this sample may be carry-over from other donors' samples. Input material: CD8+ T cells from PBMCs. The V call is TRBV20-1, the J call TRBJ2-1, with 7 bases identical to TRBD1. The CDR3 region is CSAAGTVFYNEQFF. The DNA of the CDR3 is TGCAGTGCTGCAGGGACAGTTTTCTACAATGAGCAGTTCTTC.